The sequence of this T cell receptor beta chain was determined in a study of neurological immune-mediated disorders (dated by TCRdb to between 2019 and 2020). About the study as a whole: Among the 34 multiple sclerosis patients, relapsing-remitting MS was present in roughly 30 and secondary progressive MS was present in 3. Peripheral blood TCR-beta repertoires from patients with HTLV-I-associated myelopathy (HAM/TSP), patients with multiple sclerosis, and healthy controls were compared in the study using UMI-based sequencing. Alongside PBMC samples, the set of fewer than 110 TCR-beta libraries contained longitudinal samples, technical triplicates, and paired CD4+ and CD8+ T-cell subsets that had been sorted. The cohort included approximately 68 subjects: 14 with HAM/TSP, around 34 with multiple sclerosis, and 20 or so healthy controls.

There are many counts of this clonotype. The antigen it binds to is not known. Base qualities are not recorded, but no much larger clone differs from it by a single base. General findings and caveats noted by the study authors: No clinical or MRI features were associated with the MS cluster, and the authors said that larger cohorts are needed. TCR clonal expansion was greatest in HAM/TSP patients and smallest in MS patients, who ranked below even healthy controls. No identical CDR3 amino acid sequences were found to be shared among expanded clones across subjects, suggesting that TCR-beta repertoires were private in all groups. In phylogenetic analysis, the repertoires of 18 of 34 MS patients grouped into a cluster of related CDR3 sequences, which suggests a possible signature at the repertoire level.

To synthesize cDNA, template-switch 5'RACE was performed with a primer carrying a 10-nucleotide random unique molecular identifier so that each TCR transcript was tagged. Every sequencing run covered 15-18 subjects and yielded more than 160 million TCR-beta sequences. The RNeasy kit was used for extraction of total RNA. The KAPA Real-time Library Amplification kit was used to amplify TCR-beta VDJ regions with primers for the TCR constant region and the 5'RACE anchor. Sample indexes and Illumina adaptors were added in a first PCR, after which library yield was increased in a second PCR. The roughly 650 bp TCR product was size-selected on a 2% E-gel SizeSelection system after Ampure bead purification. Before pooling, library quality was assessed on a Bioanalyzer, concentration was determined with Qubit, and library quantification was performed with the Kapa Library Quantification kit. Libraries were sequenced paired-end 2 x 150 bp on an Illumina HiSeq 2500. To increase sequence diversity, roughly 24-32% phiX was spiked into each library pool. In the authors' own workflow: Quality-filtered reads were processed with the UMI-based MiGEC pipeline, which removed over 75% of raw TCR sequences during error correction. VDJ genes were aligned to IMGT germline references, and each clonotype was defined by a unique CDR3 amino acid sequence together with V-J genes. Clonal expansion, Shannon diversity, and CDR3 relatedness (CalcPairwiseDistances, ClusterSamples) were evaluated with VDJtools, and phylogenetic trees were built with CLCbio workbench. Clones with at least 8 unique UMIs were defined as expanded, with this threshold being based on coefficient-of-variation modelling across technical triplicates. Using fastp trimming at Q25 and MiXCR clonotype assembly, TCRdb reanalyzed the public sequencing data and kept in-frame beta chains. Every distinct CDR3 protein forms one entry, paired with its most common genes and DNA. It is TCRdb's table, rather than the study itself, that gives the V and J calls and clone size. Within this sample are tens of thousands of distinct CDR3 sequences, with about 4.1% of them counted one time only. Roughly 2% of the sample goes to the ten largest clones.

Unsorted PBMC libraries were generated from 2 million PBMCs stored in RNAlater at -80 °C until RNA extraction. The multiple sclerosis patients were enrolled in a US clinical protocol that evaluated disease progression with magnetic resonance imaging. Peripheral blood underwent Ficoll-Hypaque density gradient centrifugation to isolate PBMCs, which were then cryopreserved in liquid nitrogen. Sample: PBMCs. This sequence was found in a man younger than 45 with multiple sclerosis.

CDR3 loop: CASSQDAFDRAYGYTF. The DNA sequence reads TGCGCCAGCAGCCAAGATGCTTTTGACAGGGCCTATGGCTACACCTTC. The chain is assembled from TRBV4-3 and TRBJ1-2; 7 nucleotides in the junction match TRBD1. Taken from the germline V gene, the CDR1 and CDR2 loops are LGHNA and YSLEER. Germline trimming amounts to 0 bases on V and 4 bases on J, with 8 as the count of junction bases outside the gene matches. Reading from cysteine to phenylalanine, the CDR3 counts 16 amino acids. Only CDR3 DNA remains: 48 bases, in frame from the first base.